This TCR beta chain was sequenced for a study of beta chain features in type 1 diabetes. Germline V lookup: CDR1 MNHNS, CDR2 SASEGT. V was trimmed by 3 bases and J by 9 bases, leaving 17 bases between them. The CDR3 extends over 14 amino acids. This clone was detected only a few times. The isolated RNA, all of it, was reverse transcribed, so expressed TCRB transcripts were what got sequenced. Profiled with immunoSEQ multiplex PCR; TCRdb holds only in-frame clones, not every one. The sample records about 320,000 clones, about 14% being singletons. The sequence came from a man in his thirties or forties in good health. This rearrangement joins TRBV6-1 to TRBJ1-2; D gene ambiguous. Sample: central memory CD4+ T cells from blood. The CDR3 DNA is TGTGCCAGCAGTGAGTACAGCCGTTCGAGGAGCTACACCTTC. Translating gives CASSEYSRSRSYTF.